This T cell receptor beta chain was sequenced in a study of cytomegalovirus exposure and HLA in healthy donors listed by TCRdb under 2017. Background for the entire study: According to an earlier analysis of 587 of the donors, 150 million to 200 million T cells yielded 95 million to 140 million unique TCR beta sequences and about 300 Gb of sequence data. Genome-wide SNP genotypes for about 60% of the 666 donors were used in a later genetic analysis, which treated that subset as a discovery cohort. Among over 350 genotyped donors of the cohort, an average of about 240,000 unique TCR beta nucleotide sequences were sequenced per donor, around 20% of them non-productive. Donor age, sex, ethnicity and CMV serostatus were compiled together with the repertoire data. A later analysis re-analyzed previously published TCR beta repertoires from about 730 donors and added high-resolution HLA genotyping to study TCR occurrence patterns. Because of strong linkage in the cohort, four to six DR-DQ haplotypes were treated as single units for association and clustering. Every discovery cohort repertoire had been produced on one sequencing platform. Approximately 300 gigabases of sequencing data and tens of millions of unique TCR sequences were included in an early release covering 550 to 800 HLA-typed donors. To predict cytomegalovirus infection status, the study combined high-throughput TCR immunosequencing, statistical association of individual TCRs with disease status, and machine learning. Class I and class II HLA loci were covered by the typing at four-digit resolution. Along with the roughly 700-subject first cohort, a separate validation cohort of over 90 different subjects was used. Rather than drawing on any new phenotypic data, the later analysis identified candidate immune exposures from TCR beta sequences and the way those sequences occurred across donors. Typing coverage varied by locus: about 629-640 donors for A, B, C, DRB1 and DQB1; more than 500 for DQA1; 600 to 610 for DPA1; under 490 for DPB1. The study was designed to test whether signatures of past pathogen exposure could be identified by cataloging public T cell receptors. The T cell repertoires of several hundred subjects were profiled by immunosequencing and related to cytomegalovirus serostatus. Of the approximately 400 genotyped donors, 75% to 85% were placed in the genetic ancestry cluster associated with self-reported Caucasian donors. In an earlier analysis of 587 of the donors, high-throughput TCR beta sequencing was used to judge whether each TCR beta V gene segment behaved as functional or pseudogenic.

Libraries were constructed by the immunoSEQ multiplex PCR assay. A mixture of 60 forward primers for TCR Vbeta segments and 13 reverse primers for TCR Jbeta segments was used in the multiplex PCR. Amplification of the CDR3 region of rearranged TCR beta genes was performed with a multiplex PCR assay on genomic DNA. The Illumina HiSeq System was used to sequence the amplified TCR beta libraries as 87-base-pair reads. On the study's bioinformatics: A later analysis tallied 75 million to 95 million unique TCR beta chains across the 700 or so repertoires, and some 10 million of those chains were shared by two or more donors. A nearest-neighbor algorithm error-corrected the raw reads and collapsed the reads into unique sequences, merging closely related sequences to remove PCR and sequencing errors. V, D and J gene segments were assigned by aligning CDR3 sequences to IMGT reference sequences. Each retained sequence needed at least a six-nucleotide match to both a V gene segment and a J gene segment. Rearrangements were called productive when the CDR3 lacked stop codons and stayed in frame with V and J; all others were non-productive. CDR3 was defined according to IMGT convention as the region running from the second conserved V-encoded cysteine to the conserved J-encoded phenylalanine. The earlier analysis of some 600 of the donors excluded sequences that lacked an unambiguous match to a single V gene segment. An earlier analysis of about 590 of the donors classified V segments as functional when productive rearrangements were above 56.7% and as segregating when the standard deviation between donors was above 5%. A statistical classification framework was developed to diagnose cytomegalovirus status using the catalog of TCR beta chain sequences. A later analysis assigned V and J genes by comparing TCR nucleotide sequences with IMGT/GENE-DB human TR gene sequences. Using the TCRdist pipeline, a later analysis assigned CDR3 sequences along with most-parsimonious VDJ recombination scenarios. In a later analysis, every TCR beta chain was defined by the combination of its CDR3 amino acid sequence and its V-gene family, and reads without a unique V-gene family were dropped. As a way to deal with suspected cross-contamination and a sequencing artifact, a later analysis dropped over 550 nucleotide sequences that were highly shared and had low generation probability. In a later analysis, a clonal expansion index for each public chain was calculated from normalized within-repertoire ranks of inferred template counts. In a later analysis, generation probabilities were computed using a VDJ recombination model fitted to out-of-frame rearrangements, and the results were checked against IGoR. A later analysis scored TCR-TCR, TCR-HLA and TCR-CMV co-occurrence with hypergeometric tests, applying a repertoire-size bias correction to TCR pairs. To estimate false discovery rates, a later analysis permuted the HLA or CMV assignments 20 times. In a later analysis, co-occurring TCRs were grouped with DBSCAN, and TCRdist sequence similarity was added when clustering was performed within HLA-allele-positive subsets. Repertoires with fewer than 30,000 or more than 120,000 public chains were left out of co-occurrence clustering, as were five repertoires with anomalous nucleotide sharing. Drawn from immuneACCESS, this table holds only the in-frame rearrangements with V and J called that TCRdb kept. Clones are partly lost; checked studies trace under half to an unresolved V gene and leave the rest unexplained. V, J and clone size were drawn from that table, and D and trimming were deduced from the DNA. The sample table lists approximately 150,000 clones, about 80% of them with a count of one. The top ten clonotypes cover just under 6.5% of the sample.

Broader findings and caveats from the paper: Most TCR sequences were observed very rarely across donors, whereas some public TCRs were present in many individuals. Linkage disequilibrium might explain the correlated functional status among segregating V segments, but an unknown experimental factor could not be ruled out. The authors suggested that the approach could potentially be generalized to other disease states and immunological phenotypes. A further reported finding was that TCR beta sequences accurately predicted the HLA-A and HLA-B alleles for most subjects in the first cohort. Because counts were too low, some 16 rarely observed V segments, including chromosome 9 orphons, were excluded from the earlier analysis of around 640 of the donors. A cluster of highly shared sequence variants was judged likely to represent a technical artifact of the sequencing pipeline. The cohort was sequenced for TCR beta chains only, and without alpha or paired-chain data the features that could be detected were limited. In a later analysis, most CMV-associated TCR beta chains were found to appear HLA-restricted, with HLA associations seemingly driven largely by CMV exposure. Because HLA typing was missing for some donors at each locus, association tests included only the typed subset. In a later analysis, 15,000 to 20,000 TCR beta sequences were associated with specific HLA alleles at a false discovery rate of 0.05. Assigning TCR associations to individual alleles was difficult when HLA alleles, especially DR and DQ, strongly co-occurred. A total of fewer than 200 TCR beta chains were listed by the study as associated with cytomegalovirus. The classifier was reported to diagnose cytomegalovirus status with high specificity and sensitivity in both the original cohort and the validation cohort. In a later analysis, HLA-associated TCR beta chains showed more clonal expansion and lower generation probabilities than non-associated chains that were equally common. Compared with the approximately 700-donor mean, donors in an Asian-associated ancestry cluster had fewer N-insertions in productive TCRs, according to a later genetic analysis. Roughly uniform sequencing depth across donors was assumed in presence/absence analyses, although this assumption may not hold. Three of the identified cytomegalovirus-associated TCR beta chains were confirmed in vitro to be specific for cytomegalovirus antigens. For the cohort, immune exposure information was limited to CMV serostatus. An earlier analysis of some 590 of the donors showed that most TCR beta V segments appeared in productive rearrangements either about 90% or about 30% of the time, which broadly matched IMGT annotations. In a later analysis, several top co-occurrence clusters were reported to appear linked to parvovirus B19, influenza, CMV and Epstein-Barr virus. According to a later analysis, TCR association rates differed among HLA loci, with DRB1 alleles showing the most associated TCRs and HLA-C alleles showing the fewest. Because the 87-base-pair reads could not distinguish some IMGT-functional V segments, including TRBV6-2 and TRBV6-3, those segments were excluded. In a later genetic analysis, a missense DCLRE1C variant was associated with V-gene and J-gene trimming of TCR beta chains, and the association was replicated in an independent cohort.

Via the germline V gene, CDR1 is SGHAT and CDR2 FQNNGV. The trim is 1 base for V and 8 bases for J, with a gap of 14 bases between the germline ends. The CDR3 contains 15 residues, cysteine and phenylalanine counted. Of all the DNA, just the CDR3 is kept, 45 bases in frame from base 1. In total, more than 500 healthy bone marrow donors made up the cohort. All cohort members were sampled while nominally healthy, although unrecorded immune exposures were likely present. The donor was CMV seropositive and was included in the group of 250 to 300 seropositive cohort members. A peripheral blood sample was collected from each donor, and TCR beta sequencing was performed on peripheral blood mononuclear cells. Genomic DNA was extracted from the blood cell samples with the Qiagen DNeasy Blood Extraction Kit. There are a few counts of this clone. Its antigen has not been determined. No clone much larger than this one lies a single base away; base qualities are absent.

Sequenced material: PBMCs. The rearrangement joined TRBV11-2 to TRBJ1-4, with the D gene not confidently named. The origin of this receptor is a man aged 40-49 years in good health and CMV-seropositive. The CDR3 here reads CASSLVSNRLEKLFF. The nucleotide sequence is given as TGTGCCAGCAGCTTAGTGTCCAACCGACTCGAAAAACTGTTTTTT.